This T cell receptor beta chain derives from a study of T cells after yellow fever vaccination. Across the study: In the case of low-cell-number fractions, SMART-Seq v4 Ultra Low Input was used for preparation.

Germline V gene sequence: CDR1 SGHDT, CDR2 YYEEEE. Germline trimming cut 2 bases from V and 5 bases from J; bases unmatched to any gene: 11. This CDR3 comprises 16 residues. Points from the study as a whole: From the bulk population, abundant clonotypes could contaminate and appear within FACS-sorted repertoires. Peaking on day 5 versus 15, the secondary response was faster but weaker.

This clonotype was seen only a few times. Antigen: not known. The TCR cDNA carried a universal primer site and UMIs from 5'RACE template switching. One entry per CDR3 protein, called by TCRdb with MiXCR from the 5' RACE reads. The sample has about 300,000 distinct CDR3 sequences; roughly 6.8% are singletons. The genes are TRBV5-6 and TRBJ2-7; TRBD2 matches at 9 bases. The sequences come from PBMCs, collected approximately 40 days after the first yellow fever vaccination. This clonotype was obtained from a man between 18 and 35 years old who received the YFV17D yellow fever vaccine. The CDR3 DNA follows: TGTGCCAGCAGCTTCATTTCGGGGGGACTAGCAGACGAGCAGTACTTC. It yields the protein CASSFISGGLADEQYF. Supplemented by reference TRBV5-6 and TRBJ2-7, the full variable domain reads DAGVTQSPTHLIKTRGQQVTLRCSPKSGHDTVSWYQQALGQGPQFIFQYYEEEERQRGNFPDRFSGHQFPNYSSELNVNALLLGDSALYLCASSFISGGLADEQYFGPGTRLTVT.